One sample yielded the 10 T cell receptor beta chains listed below, sequenced in a study of blood T cell repertoires in COVID-19. Method: immunoSEQ multiplex PCR; TCRdb's copy keeps in-frame clones and lacks some. The sample shows 45,000 or so clones, around 90% of them seen only once. Input material: peripheral blood. Receptors were obtained from a woman older than 75 with active COVID-19.

V is TRBV27 and J is TRBJ1-4, with 8 positions matching TRBD1. The CDR3 sequence is 16 residues long. The germline gives CDR1 MNHEY, CDR2 SMNVEV (reference sequence). The V and J ends lost 4 bases and 8 bases, in that order; junction bases with no gene match: 12. CDR3 in amino acids: CASSSSFDRGDEKLFF. CDR3 DNA: TGTGCCAGCAGTTCCAGTTTCGACAGGGGCGACGAAAAACTGTTTTTT.

The CDR3, as DNA: TGCGCCAGCAGCTTGGTCAGCCCCGGGGATGAGCAGTTCTTC. It translates to CASSLVSPGDEQFF. The chain links TRBV5-1 to TRBJ2-1, with a tentative D call TRBD2 (5 bases). CDR1 SGHRS and CDR2 YFSETQ come from the germline V gene. CDR3 length: 14 amino acids. The germline V and J ends were trimmed by 0 bases and 8 bases, with 12 bases remaining between them.

This clone was seen once. The gene calls are TRBV10-3 and TRBJ2-1; 7 positions agree with TRBD1. CDR1 ENHRY and CDR2 SYGVKD come from the germline V gene. J gave up 5 bases and V 4 bases, and 5 bases lay outside the gene matches. This CDR3 contains 14 residues. CDR3 coding DNA: TGTGCCATCAGTGCACTGGGACAGAACAATGAGCAGTTCTTC. Translating gives CAISALGQNNEQFF.

The chain is built from TRBV14 and TRBJ2-7; weak D call: TRBD1 (6 bases). V lost 8 bases to trimming and J lost 6 bases, with 17 bases between them. The CDR3 length is 13 residues. The germline V gene encodes CDR1 SGHDN and CDR2 FVKESK. CDR3 sequence reads: CASAKIGGSEQYF. Written as DNA, the CDR3 is TGTGCCAGCGCCAAGATAGGGGGTTCCGAGCAGTACTTC. The full variable domain, completed using reference TRBV14 and TRBJ2-7, is EAGVTQFPSHSVIEKGQTVTLRCDPISGHDNLYWYRRVMGKEIKFLLHFVKESKQDESGMPNNRFLAERTGGTYSTLKVQPAELEDSGVYFCASAKIGGSEQYFGPGTRLTVT.

The V gene is TRBV30, the J gene TRBJ2-6; weak D call: TRBD1 (6 bases). V was cut by 7 bases and J by 4 bases, with 8 bases left in between. Germline V gene data show CDR1 as GTSNPN and CDR2 as SVGIG (reference sequence). This CDR3 region has 12 residues. In nucleotides, the CDR3 is TGTGCCTACAGGGACGGGGCCAACGTCCTGACTTTC. Translated, it gives CAYRDGANVLTF. The complete variable domain, with remaining parts taken from reference TRBV30 and TRBJ2-6, reads SQTIHQWPATLVQPVGSPLSLECTVEGTSNPNLYWYRQAAGRGLQLLFYSVGIGQISSEVPQNLSASRPQDRQFILSSKKLLLSDSGFYLCAYRDGANVLTFGAGSRLTVL.

In this sample, this clone turned up a few times. V is TRBV19 and J is TRBJ2-7; 12 bases are shared with TRBD1. After removal of 3 bases from V and 5 bases from J, the junction contained 2 bases not matched to a gene. CDR1 and CDR2 from the germline V gene are LNHDA and SQIVND (reference sequence). The CDR3 has 14 amino acids. The CDR3 region has the DNA TGTGCCAGTAGTATCGGGACAGGGGGCGACGAGCAGTACTTC. Its protein is CASSIGTGGDEQYF. The complete variable domain, with remaining parts taken from reference TRBV19 and TRBJ2-7, reads DGGITQSPKYLFRKEGQNVTLSCEQNLNHDAMYWYRQDPGQGLRLIYYSQIVNDFQKGDIAEGYSVSREKKESFPLTVTSAQKNPTAFYLCASSIGTGGDEQYFGPGTRLTVT.

This clone was seen once. The CDR3 region has the DNA TGCGCCAGCAGCCAACTAACTAGCGGGGGACCCTACGAGCAGTACTTC. Protein: CASSQLTSGGPYEQYF. The chain recombines TRBV4-3 with TRBJ2-7; 11 bases are a match to TRBD2. CDR3 length: 16 amino acids. Per the germline V gene, CDR1 is LGHNA and CDR2 is YSLEER. Losses at the gene ends were 2 bases for V and 2 bases for J; bases not matched to a gene: 5.

As to this clone: Additional DNA sequences in this sample encode the identical CDR3. CDR3 sequence (DNA): TGTGCCAGCAGACGAGGACAGGGAACCTATGGCTACACCTTC. It translates to CASRRGQGTYGYTF. The J gene is TRBJ1-2, the V gene TRBV28, with 8 bases matching TRBD1. CDR1 is MDHEN and CDR2 is SYDVKM in the germline V gene. This CDR3 contains 14 residues. V lost 6 bases, J lost 4 bases, and 7 bases stayed unmatched.

V usage is TRBV19 and J usage is TRBJ1-1, with D possibly TRBD1 on 6 matching bases. The V gene's germline CDR1 is LNHDA and CDR2 SQIVND (reference sequence). V was cut by 6 bases and J by 0 bases, with 14 bases left in between. The CDR3 sequence is 15 residues long. The CDR3 sequence is CASRRHRDMNTEAFF. The DNA for the CDR3 is TGTGCCAGTAGACGGCACAGGGACATGAACACTGAAGCTTTCTTT.

This clone was detected only once. The chain employs TRBV27 and TRBJ1-4, with a possible D match to TRBD1 (5 bases). Deletions cut 5 bases from V and 4 bases from J, with 14 bases between. There are 15 residues in the CDR3. Germline V lookup: CDR1 MNHEY, CDR2 SMNVEV (reference sequence). The CDR3 nucleotides read TGTGCCAGCAGTCCGGCGGGGGAATATAATGAAAAACTGTTTTTT. Translation gives CASSPAGEYNEKLFF.